This is a list of T cell receptor beta chains from one sample in a study of lymphopenia after photon versus proton radiotherapy. This table comes from immunoSEQ multiplex PCR, and its TCRdb copy is limited to in-frame clones, with some not included. The table includes around 24,000 clones, roughly 87% detected once. Sequenced material: peripheral blood, taken from a patient treated with photon-based radiotherapy. These TCRs come from a woman aged 45 to 65 with pancreatic cancer. Both conserved end residues are part of each CDR3. The order of the fields is D gene, clone size, V gene, J gene, CDR3 DNA, CDR3 protein. A D gene is named only where the DNA matches it firmly. Only some rows state a clone size, as once, few, many or a class for expanded clones.

>-|-|TRBV19|TRBJ1-2
TGTGCCAGTAGTATTAATGGGTTAGATGGCTACACCTTC
CASSINGLDGYTF
>-|-|TRBV4-3|TRBJ1-1
TGCGCCAGCAGCCAGGGTTCAGGGGAGAGGTTTGAGACTGAAGCTTTCTTT
CASSQGSGERFETEAFF
>-|-|TRBV5-4|TRBJ1-2
TGTGCCAGCTCCCTTCTGGCAGGTCGCCCCCCGGGGGGCTACACCTTC
CASSLLAGRPPGGYTF
>-|-|TRBV2|TRBJ2-3
TGTGCCAGCAGTCCTCTAGCAGGAGAGTACACAGATACGCAGTATTTT
CASSPLAGEYTDTQYF
>TRBD2|-|TRBV4-1|TRBJ2-5
TGCGCCAGCAGCCAAACCGGGACTAGCGGCCTTCAAGAGACCCAGTACTTC
CASSQTGTSGLQETQYF
>-|-|TRBV19|TRBJ2-5
TGTGCCAGTAAGGGCCCTGGGTGGGAGACCCAGTACTTC
CASKGPGWETQYF
>TRBD1|-|TRBV7-2|TRBJ1-2
TGTGCCAGCAGCTTAAGACAGGGTGGGGACTATGGCTACACCTTC
CASSLRQGGDYGYTF
>TRBD1|once|TRBV28|TRBJ1-1
TGTGCCAGCAGCCCTGGACAGGGGAGGTACACTGAAGCTTTCTTT
CASSPGQGRYTEAFF
>-|-|TRBV19|TRBJ1-2
TGTGCCAGTACCCAGAGTGCGGGATCAGTCTATGGCTACACCTTC
CASTQSAGSVYGYTF
>TRBD1|-|TRBV19|TRBJ2-5
TGTGCCAGTAGCCTTAACAGGGGGCGTCAAGAGACCCAGTACTTC
CASSLNRGRQETQYF
>-|-|TRBV5-4|TRBJ1-5
TGTGCCAGCAGCTTGGGATCAGGGTCAACCGATCAGCCCCAGCATTTT
CASSLGSGSTDQPQHF
>TRBD1|-|TRBV4-1|TRBJ2-7
TGCGCCAGCAGCCACGGACAGGGGGATCAAGACTCCTACGAGCAGTACTTC
CASSHGQGDQDSYEQYF
>-|-|TRBV5-8|TRBJ2-3
TGTGCCAGCAGCACACGGGGACGGGGACCGACAGATACGCAGTATTTT
CASSTRGRGPTDTQYF
>TRBD2|-|TRBV29-1|TRBJ2-5
TGCAGCGCAGGGAAGAAGCTCCTAGCGGAAGAGACCCAGTACTTC
CSAGKKLLAEETQYF
>-|-|TRBV7-2|TRBJ2-1
TGTGCCAGCACCCCTGAAATCCGTAACAATGAGCAGTTCTTC
CASTPEIRNNEQFF
>TRBD1|-|TRBV29-1|TRBJ2-3
TGCAGCGTATCTGGACAGGGCGTCACAGATACGCAGTATTTT
CSVSGQGVTDTQYF
>-|-|TRBV11-2|TRBJ2-3
TGTGCCAGCAGCTCGCGACCTGGGCGAGACACAGATACGCAGTATTTT
CASSSRPGRDTDTQYF
>-|-|TRBV11-3|TRBJ2-1
TGTGCCAGCAGCTTATCGGGATCTGTCTTAGGAGGGCAGGGATACAATGAGCAGTTCTTC
CASSLSGSVLGGQGYNEQFF
>TRBD1|-|TRBV7-6|TRBJ2-1
TGTGCCAGCAGCTTAGCAGGACAGGGGTCCTACAATGAGCAGTTCTTC
CASSLAGQGSYNEQFF
>-|-|TRBV5-1|TRBJ2-2
TGCGCCAGCAGCTTGGGGCCCGGGGAGCTGTTTTTT
CASSLGPGELFF
>TRBD2|-|TRBV5-5|TRBJ2-1
TGTGCCAGCAGCACCCCCCGGTCGCGGGAGAACAATGAGCAGTTCTTC
CASSTPRSRENNEQFF
>-|-|TRBV4-3|TRBJ1-2
TGCGCCAGCAGCCAAGAGGCGACGGGAGCTCGTGGCTACACCTTC
CASSQEATGARGYTF
>TRBD1|-|TRBV5-4|TRBJ2-7
TGTGCCAGCAGCTTCCGGACAGGGCCGCCTATCTTCACCGAGCAGTACTTC
CASSFRTGPPIFTEQYF
>TRBD2|-|TRBV7-2|TRBJ2-3
TGTGCCAGCAGCTCCTCTCCGCGGGGGGGGGATACGCAGTATTTT
CASSSSPRGGDTQYF
>TRBD1|-|TRBV6-5|TRBJ2-7
TGTGCCAGCATCAAAGGCCAGGGGGCCTCCTACGAGCAGTACTTC
CASIKGQGASYEQYF
>TRBD1|-|TRBV2|TRBJ1-4
TGTGCCAGCAGTGAAGCCGGGACAGAATCCGAAAAACTGTTTTTT
CASSEAGTESEKLFF
>TRBD1|few|TRBV27|TRBJ1-1
TGTGCCAGCAGGACCGGGACAGGTGAAGCTTTCTTT
CASRTGTGEAFF
>TRBD1|-|TRBV27|TRBJ2-1
TGTGCCAGCAGTCCAGGGACAGGGCTTGGGAATGAGCAGTTCTTC
CASSPGTGLGNEQFF
>-|-|TRBV29-1|TRBJ2-1
TGCAGCCTTAAAGGGGGGGCGGGAAAGTACAATGAGCAGTTCTTC
CSLKGGAGKYNEQFF
>-|-|TRBV14|TRBJ2-1
TGTGCCAGCAGCCACGTTACGCAGGCCAACAATGAGCAGTTCTTC
CASSHVTQANNEQFF
>TRBD2|-|TRBV7-9|TRBJ2-1
TGTGCCAGCAGCCCGAAGTGGAGGGAGGGGAATGAGCAGTTCTTC
CASSPKWREGNEQFF
>-|-|TRBV4-2|TRBJ2-5
TGTGCCAGCAGCCAAGAAACGGGATCCCAGGAGGGAGAGACCCAGTACTTC
CASSQETGSQEGETQYF
>TRBD1|-|TRBV28|TRBJ2-7
TGTGCCAGCAGTTTATGGGGACAGGGTACTCGCGAGCAGTACTTC
CASSLWGQGTREQYF
>-|-|TRBV4-3|TRBJ2-3
TGCGCCAGCAGCCAACAGGGTTCGGATACGCAGTATTTT
CASSQQGSDTQYF
>-|once|TRBV5-6|TRBJ2-3
TGTGCCAGCAGCTCCTCCGGGACCGCATCCACAGATACGCAGTATTTT
CASSSSGTASTDTQYF
>TRBD2|-|TRBV9|TRBJ2-5
TGTGCCAGCAGCGTATTTAGCGGGAGTTCAGGAGAGACCCAGTACTTC
CASSVFSGSSGETQYF
>-|-|TRBV29-1|TRBJ2-2
TGCAGCGTGAGGTACATGGGTTTTGACACCGGGGAGCTGTTTTTT
CSVRYMGFDTGELFF
>TRBD2|-|TRBV5-1|TRBJ2-1
TGCGCCAGCAGCTTGTCGCTAGCGGGGTACAATGAGCAGTTCTTC
CASSLSLAGYNEQFF
>-|once|TRBV4-3|TRBJ1-1
TGCGCCAGCAGCCAAGAGGGCAGGGGGAACACTGAAGCTTTCTTT
CASSQEGRGNTEAFF
>TRBD1|once|TRBV27|TRBJ1-2
TGTGCCAGCAGTTTAAGACAGGGTTTCGGCTACACCTTC
CASSLRQGFGYTF
>TRBD1|-|TRBV5-1|TRBJ1-2
TGCGCCAGCAGCTTGGGGGAAGGGGGCTACTATGGCTACACCTTC
CASSLGEGGYYGYTF
>-|once|TRBV25-1|TRBJ2-1
TGTGCCGCCCAGAAGGGGGGGAACAATGAGCAGTTCTTC
CAAQKGGNNEQFF
>-|-|TRBV11-3|TRBJ2-2
TGTGCCAGCAGCCTCGGACAGAACACCGGGGAGCTGTTTTTT
CASSLGQNTGELFF
>-|-|TRBV10-3|TRBJ1-1
TGTGCCATCAGTGATCTGAACACTGAAGCTTTCTTT
CAISDLNTEAFF
>-|-|TRBV5-6|TRBJ2-4
TGTGCCAGCAGCTTGAGTAAGGTAACCAAAAACATTCAGTACTTC
CASSLSKVTKNIQYF
>-|-|TRBV10-3|TRBJ1-1
TGTGCCATCAGTGAGTCGGAGGTTACTGAAGCTTTCTTT
CAISESEVTEAFF
>TRBD1|-|TRBV5-6|TRBJ1-4
TGTGCCAGCAGCTCCACAGGGGCACGAACTAATGAAAAACTGTTTTTT
CASSSTGARTNEKLFF
>TRBD1|-|TRBV2|TRBJ2-7
TGTGCCAGCAGGCCAGACAGGGGAAAGCACGAGCAGTACTTC
CASRPDRGKHEQYF
>-|once|TRBV30|TRBJ1-2
TGTGCCTGGAGTGTAGTAGGGTCAGGTCCTCCGGTGTATGGCTACACCTTC
CAWSVVGSGPPVYGYTF
>TRBD2|-|TRBV29-1|TRBJ2-1
TGCAGCGCATTAGCGGGAGGGAGGGGCAATGAGCAGTTCTTC
CSALAGGRGNEQFF
>-|-|TRBV5-1|TRBJ2-7
TGCGCCAGCAGCTTACAAGGGGAATCCTACGAGCAGTACTTC
CASSLQGESYEQYF
>-|few|TRBV28|TRBJ1-4
TGTGCCAGCATCGGCGGGCGACAGGTCGGTGAAAAACTGTTTTTT
CASIGGRQVGEKLFF
>-|-|TRBV18|TRBJ2-7
TGTGCCAGCTCACCCGGAGGGTTTCCCTTAACCTACGAGCAGTACTTC
CASSPGGFPLTYEQYF